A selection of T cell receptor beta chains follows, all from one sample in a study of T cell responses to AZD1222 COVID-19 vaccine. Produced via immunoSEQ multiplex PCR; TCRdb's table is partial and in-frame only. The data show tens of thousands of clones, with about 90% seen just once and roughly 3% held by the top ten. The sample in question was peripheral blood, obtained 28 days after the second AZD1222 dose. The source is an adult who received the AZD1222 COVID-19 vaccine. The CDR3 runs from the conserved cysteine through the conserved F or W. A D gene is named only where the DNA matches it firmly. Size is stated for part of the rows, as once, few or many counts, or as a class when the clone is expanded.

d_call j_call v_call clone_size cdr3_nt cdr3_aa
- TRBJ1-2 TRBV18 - TGTGCCAGCTCACCAGGGGTCCACTATGGCTACACCTTC CASSPGVHYGYTF
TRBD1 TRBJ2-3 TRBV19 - TGTGCCAGTAGGCGGACAGGGGGCACGGATACGCAGTATTTT CASRRTGGTDTQYF
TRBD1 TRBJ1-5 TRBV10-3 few TGTGCCATCAGCGAAGACAGGGTAACGCAGCCCCAGCATTTT CAISEDRVTQPQHF
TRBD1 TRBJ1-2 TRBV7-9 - TGTGCCAGCAGCTATGACAGGGACTATGGCTACACCTTC CASSYDRDYGYTF
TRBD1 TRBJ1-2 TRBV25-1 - TGTGCCAGCAGTACCCCGGACAGGGGGCATGGCTACACCTTC CASSTPDRGHGYTF
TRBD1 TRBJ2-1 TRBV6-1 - TGTGCCAGCAGTGCCACAGGGGTAAGCTCCTACAATGAGCAGTTCTTC CASSATGVSSYNEQFF
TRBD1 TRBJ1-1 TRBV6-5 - TGTGCCAGCAGTTACTTGGACAGGGCGAACACTGAAGCTTTCTTT CASSYLDRANTEAFF
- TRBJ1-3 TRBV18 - TGTGCCAGCTCACCGTACAGGGCTGAGGGAAACACCATATATTTT CASSPYRAEGNTIYF
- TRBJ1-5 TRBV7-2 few TGTGCCAGCAGCTTGGACGGGTTCAATCAGCCCCAGCATTTT CASSLDGFNQPQHF
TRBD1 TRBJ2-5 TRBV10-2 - TGCGCCAGCAGTGAGTGGGGGGGGGACAGGGTAGAAACTCAAGAGACCCAGTACTTC CASSEWGGDRVETQETQYF
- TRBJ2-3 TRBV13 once TGTGCCAGCAGCCTGGACACAGATACGCAGTATTTT CASSLDTDTQYF
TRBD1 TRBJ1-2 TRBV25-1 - TGTGCCAGCAGTACTTCCGGGACAGGGAACTATGGCTACACCTTC CASSTSGTGNYGYTF
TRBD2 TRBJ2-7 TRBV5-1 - TGCGCCAGCTCCCCCGGGGGGACTCTCGCCTACGAGCAGTACTTC CASSPGGTLAYEQYF
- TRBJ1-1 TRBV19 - TGTGCCAGTAAGGATGTGAACACTGAAGCTTTCTTT CASKDVNTEAFF
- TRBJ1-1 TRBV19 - TGTGCCAGTAGTATCCTGACTAGCGGGGGAGGAGAAGCTTTCTTT CASSILTSGGGEAFF
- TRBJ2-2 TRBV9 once TGTGCCAGCAGCGTAGCTACCCGGGCGAACACCGGGGAGCTGTTTTTT CASSVATRANTGELFF
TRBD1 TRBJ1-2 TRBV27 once TGTGCCAGCAGTTTAAACCGGGACAGGGCGCCCTATGGCTACACCTTC CASSLNRDRAPYGYTF
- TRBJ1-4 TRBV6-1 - TGTGCCAGCAGTGAAGAGATCATGGGCGAAAAACTGTTTTTT CASSEEIMGEKLFF
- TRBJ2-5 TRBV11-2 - TGTGCCAGCAGCTTAGCTCCGGCAGGAGGGCAAGAGACCCAGTACTTC CASSLAPAGGQETQYF
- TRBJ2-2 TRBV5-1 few TGCGCCAGCAGCCTTGTACCGCAGCGGAACACCGGGGAGCTGTTTTTT CASSLVPQRNTGELFF
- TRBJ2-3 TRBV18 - TGTGCCAGCTCACCATCCACAAAAAACACAGATACGCAGTATTTT CASSPSTKNTDTQYF
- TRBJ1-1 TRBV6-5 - TGTGCCAGCATTAGAGGTTGGGCGGCTGGCACTGAAGCTTTCTTT CASIRGWAAGTEAFF
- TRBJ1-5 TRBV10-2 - TGCGCCAGCAGTGAGTCAGGGACATCGGATCAGCCCCAGCATTTT CASSESGTSDQPQHF
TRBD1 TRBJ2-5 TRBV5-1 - TGCGCCAGCAGCTTGACAGGACAGGGGGTTCTCCAAGAGACCCAGTACTTC CASSLTGQGVLQETQYF
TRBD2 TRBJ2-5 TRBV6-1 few TGTGCCAGCAGTGAGACCCAAGGTGGCGGGGGGACACAAGAGACCCAGTACTTC CASSETQGGGGTQETQYF
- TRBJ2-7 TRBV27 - TGTGCCAGCAGGGATACAGGGTTCGACGAGCAGTACTTC CASRDTGFDEQYF